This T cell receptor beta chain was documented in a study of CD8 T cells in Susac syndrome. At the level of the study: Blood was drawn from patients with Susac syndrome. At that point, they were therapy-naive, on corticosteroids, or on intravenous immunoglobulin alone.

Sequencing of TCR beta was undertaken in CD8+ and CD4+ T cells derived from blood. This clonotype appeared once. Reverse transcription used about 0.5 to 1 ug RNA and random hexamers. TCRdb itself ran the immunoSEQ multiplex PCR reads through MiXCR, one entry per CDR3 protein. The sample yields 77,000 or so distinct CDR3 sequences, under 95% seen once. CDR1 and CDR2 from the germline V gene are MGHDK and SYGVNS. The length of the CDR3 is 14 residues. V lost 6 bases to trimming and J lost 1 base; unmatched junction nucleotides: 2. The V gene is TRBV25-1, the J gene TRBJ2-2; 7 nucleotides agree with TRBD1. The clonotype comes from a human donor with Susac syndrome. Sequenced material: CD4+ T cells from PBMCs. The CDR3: CASRGQVNTGELFF. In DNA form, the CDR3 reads TGTGCCAGCAGAGGACAGGTGAACACCGGGGAGCTGTTTTTT.